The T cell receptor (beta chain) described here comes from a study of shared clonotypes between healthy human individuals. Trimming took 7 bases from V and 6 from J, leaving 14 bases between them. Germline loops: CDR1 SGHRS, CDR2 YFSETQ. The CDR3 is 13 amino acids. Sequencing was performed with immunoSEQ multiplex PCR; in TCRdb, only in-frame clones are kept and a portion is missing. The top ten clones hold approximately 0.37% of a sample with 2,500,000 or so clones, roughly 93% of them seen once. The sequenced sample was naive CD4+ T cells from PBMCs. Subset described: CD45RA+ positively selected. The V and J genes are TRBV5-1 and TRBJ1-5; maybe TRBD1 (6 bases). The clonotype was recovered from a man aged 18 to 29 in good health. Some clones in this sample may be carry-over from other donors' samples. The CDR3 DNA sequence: TGCGCCAGCTCCCAGGGGCTCGGTCAGCCCCAGCATTTT. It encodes CASSQGLGQPQHF.